Listed below are T cell receptor beta chains from one sample, sequenced in a study of blood T cell repertoires in COVID-19. Sequenced by immunoSEQ multiplex PCR; TCRdb stores in-frame clones only, minus some. The table shows 60,000 to 70,000 clones, with about 88% occurring only once. Sequencing was carried out using PBMCs or T cells enriched from blood (not recorded which). These receptors all stem from a woman between 35 and 50 years old who had recovered from COVID-19. Both conserved end residues are part of each CDR3. A D gene is named only where the DNA matches it firmly. Only part of the rows carry a size: once, few, many, or a class if the clone is expanded.

d_gene,len,v_gene,j_gene,abundance,CDR3aa,CDR3nt
TRBD2,15,TRBV6-1,TRBJ2-1,NA,CASGGTSGVHNEQFF,TGTGCCAGTGGGGGAACTAGCGGGGTCCACAATGAGCAGTTCTTC
NA,14,TRBV5-1,TRBJ1-2,NA,CASSPLQGSGGYTF,TGCGCCAGCAGCCCTCTTCAGGGTAGTGGTGGCTACACCTTC
NA,13,TRBV5-4,TRBJ2-7,NA,CASSFGAAYEQYF,TGTGCCAGCAGCTTCGGAGCGGCCTACGAGCAGTACTTC
NA,16,TRBV3-1/TRBV3-2,TRBJ2-2,NA,CASTLESGLNTGELFF,TGTGCCAGCACTCTGGAGTCCGGACTGAACACCGGGGAGCTGTTTTTT
NA,17,TRBV3-1/TRBV3-2,TRBJ2-6,NA,CASSPETISSGANVLTF,TGTGCCAGCAGCCCCGAGACAATAAGCTCTGGGGCCAACGTCCTGACTTTC
NA,16,TRBV13,TRBJ1-1,NA,CASSLWTETQNTEAFF,TGTGCCAGCAGCTTATGGACAGAGACCCAGAACACTGAAGCTTTCTTT
TRBD1,14,TRBV11-2,TRBJ1-5,NA,CASSPNRGRQPQHF,TGTGCCAGCAGCCCGAACAGGGGCCGGCAGCCCCAGCATTTT
TRBD2,15,TRBV6-1,TRBJ2-7,NA,CASSDRAGINYEQYF,TGTGCCAGCAGTGATCGAGCGGGGATCAACTACGAGCAGTACTTC
TRBD2,18,TRBV7-2,TRBJ2-7,NA,CASSLGSLSGGQFYEQYF,TGTGCCAGCAGCTTAGGTTCACTATCGGGGGGGCAATTCTACGAGCAGTACTTC
TRBD2,15,TRBV4-1,TRBJ2-1,NA,CASSQGLANINEQFF,TGCGCCAGCAGCCAGGGACTAGCGAATATCAATGAGCAGTTCTTC
TRBD2,19,TRBV14,TRBJ2-1,once,CASSQDWLAGGTSYNEQFF,TGTGCCAGCAGCCAAGATTGGCTAGCGGGGGGTACCTCCTACAATGAGCAGTTCTTC
NA,13,TRBV7-9,TRBJ1-2,NA,CASSRPGVYGYTF,TGTGCCAGCAGCCGACCAGGGGTCTATGGCTACACCTTC
TRBD2,13,TRBV6-5,TRBJ2-7,NA,CATFRAGGGEQYF,TGTGCCACTTTTCGAGCGGGGGGGGGCGAGCAGTACTTC
TRBD1,15,TRBV6-4,TRBJ2-2,few,CASSEKGGEVGELFF,TGTGCCAGCAGTGAGAAAGGGGGCGAGGTCGGGGAGCTGTTTTTT
NA,12,TRBV27,TRBJ1-1,NA,CASSLAGTEAFF,TGTGCCAGCAGTTTGGCAGGCACTGAAGCTTTCTTT
NA,15,TRBV9,TRBJ2-1,NA,CASSLPGQYYNEQFF,TGTGCCAGCAGCTTGCCGGGACAATACTACAATGAGCAGTTCTTC
NA,14,TRBV6-4,TRBJ1-5,NA,CASSLTGGNQPQHF,TGTGCCAGCAGTCTGACAGGAGGTAATCAGCCCCAGCATTTT
NA,16,TRBV13,TRBJ1-3,NA,CASSFTIQGSGNTIYF,TGTGCCAGCAGCTTTACTATACAGGGTTCTGGAAACACCATATATTTT
TRBD2,16,TRBV19,TRBJ2-7,few,CASSPSGTPSSYEQYF,TGTGCCAGTAGTCCCAGCGGGACCCCTAGCTCCTACGAGCAGTACTTC
NA,17,TRBV27,TRBJ2-2,once,CASSSYGQGRYTGELFF,TGTGCCAGCAGTTCGTATGGGCAGGGGCGCTACACCGGGGAGCTGTTTTTT
NA,17,TRBV19,TRBJ1-2,NA,CASSRGGRGIPNYGYTF,TGTGCCAGTAGTAGAGGAGGCAGAGGGATCCCTAACTATGGCTACACCTTC
NA,14,TRBV15,TRBJ2-7,once,CATRRLASSYEQYF,TGTGCCACCAGGAGACTCGCGTCCTCCTACGAGCAGTACTTC
NA,20,TRBV24-1,TRBJ2-2,NA,CATLGGRAHPRLFRTGELFF,TGTGCCACCCTCGGGGGAAGGGCCCACCCTCGTTTGTTCCGCACCGGGGAGCTGTTTTTT
NA,15,TRBV11-2,TRBJ1-4,NA,CASSPETVKIEKLFF,TGTGCCAGCAGCCCCGAGACAGTCAAAATTGAAAAACTGTTTTTT
TRBD2,16,TRBV5-1,TRBJ2-7,NA,CASSYLPGLAGDEQYF,TGCGCCAGCAGCTACCTACCGGGACTAGCGGGGGACGAGCAGTACTTC
NA,14,TRBV18,TRBJ2-2,NA,CASSRGQGTGELFF,TGTGCCAGCTCACGGGGCCAGGGAACCGGGGAGCTGTTTTTT
TRBD1,15,TRBV6-5,TRBJ1-2,NA,CASRPSARQGFGYTF,TGTGCCAGCAGACCTTCCGCGAGACAGGGTTTTGGCTACACCTTC
NA,14,TRBV19,TRBJ2-3,NA,CASSSSRGLDTQYF,TGTGCCAGTAGTAGCAGTAGAGGGCTGGATACGCAGTATTTT
NA,16,TRBV19,TRBJ1-2,NA,CASSTLQELDAYGYTF,TGTGCCAGTAGTACCCTACAGGAATTAGACGCATATGGCTACACCTTC
NA,14,TRBV5-1,TRBJ2-3,once,CASSLGLQTDTQYF,TGCGCCAGCAGCTTGGGACTGCAGACAGATACGCAGTATTTT
TRBD1,14,TRBV6-5,TRBJ1-2,NA,CASRPETGVVGYTF,TGTGCCAGCAGACCCGAAACAGGGGTAGTTGGCTACACCTTC
TRBD1,15,TRBV4-1,TRBJ2-7,NA,CASSQVRTGAYEQYF,TGCGCCAGCAGCCAAGTCAGGACAGGGGCCTACGAGCAGTACTTC
NA,13,TRBV5-1,TRBJ2-5,NA,CASSLIGQETQYF,TGCGCCAGCAGCTTGATCGGCCAAGAGACCCAGTACTTC
TRBD2,15,TRBV5-4,TRBJ2-1,NA,CASSLISGGYNEQFF,TGTGCCAGCAGCTTGATTAGCGGGGGTTACAATGAGCAGTTCTTC
NA,16,TRBV4-1,TRBJ1-1,NA,CASSSRRGGRGTEAFF,TGCGCCAGCAGCTCCAGGAGGGGGGGGCGCGGCACTGAAGCTTTCTTT
NA,14,TRBV7-9,TRBJ2-5,NA,CASSQGTGKETQYF,TGTGCCAGCAGCCAGGGTACAGGGAAAGAGACCCAGTACTTC
NA,14,TRBV7-9,TRBJ2-1,NA,CASSPSYPGDEQFF,TGTGCCAGCAGCCCGAGTTATCCCGGGGATGAGCAGTTCTTC